The 6 T cell receptor beta chains below come from one sample, sequenced in a study of OX40 agonist ivuxolimab in advanced cancers. Measured with immunoSEQ multiplex PCR; TCRdb has only the in-frame clones, and not every one. The table lists over 60,000 clones, 85% of them singletons, with 4% in the top ten. Here the sequenced sample was CD4+ or CD8+ T cells sorted from blood, taken in a trial of the OX40 agonist ivuxolimab. The receptors come from an adult with an advanced solid tumor such as melanoma, head and neck, liver or kidney cancer.

This chain's CDR3 is CAWSDGTGMLWDTEAFF. CDR3 sequence (DNA): TGTGCCTGGAGTGACGGAACAGGGATGCTTTGGGACACTGAAGCTTTCTTT. The chain joins TRBV30 to TRBJ1-1, with a tentative D call TRBD1 (6 bases). CDR3 size: 17 residues. With 1 base removed from V and 3 bases from J, the gap between germline ends came to 21 bases. Germline CDR1 and CDR2: GTSNPN and SVGIG (reference sequence).

V is TRBV6-6 and J is TRBJ2-5, with 15 positions matching TRBD2. Germline V lookup: CDR1 MNHNY, CDR2 SVGAGI (reference sequence). V lost 7 bases and J lost 5; bases outside the gene matches: 5. The CDR3 has 15 amino acids. CDR3 residues: CASNGLAGGKETQYF. The CDR3 DNA sequence: TGTGCCAGCAATGGACTAGCGGGAGGGAAGGAGACCCAGTACTTC.

The V and J genes are TRBV27 and TRBJ1-2; maybe TRBD1 (6 bases). The CDR3 totals 14 residues. Germline V gene lookup returns CDR1 MNHEY and CDR2 SMNVEV (reference sequence). V lost 0 bases and J lost 3, with 8 bases in between. The DNA for the CDR3 is TGTGCCAGCAGTTTATCACAGGGCTACTATGGCTACACCTTC. Amino acids: CASSLSQGYYGYTF.

The rearrangement links TRBV18 to TRBJ1-1, with D unresolved. CDR1 is KGHSH and CDR2 is LQKENI in the germline V gene. This CDR3 has 15 residues. The V and J ends lost 3 bases and 7 bases respectively, with 18 bases between them. CDR3 sequence reads: CASSPTFSVGVEAFF. DNA for the CDR3: TGTGCCAGCTCACCTACGTTTTCAGTCGGGGTTGAAGCTTTCTTT.

The chain couples TRBV2 to TRBJ1-6, with 10 bases that match TRBD1. Germline CDR1 SNHLY, CDR2 FYNNEI. V trimming: 4 bases; J trimming: 10 bases; junction bases outside the gene matches: 10. This CDR3 comprises 16 residues. Here the CDR3 reads CASSGTDRGTSSPLHF. CDR3 bases: TGTGCCAGCAGTGGCACGGACAGGGGGACCTCATCACCCCTCCACTTT.

The chain recombines TRBV2 with TRBJ1-5; a possible D gene is TRBD1 (5 bases). The germline V and J ends were trimmed by 2 bases and 5 bases, with 13 bases remaining between them. The CDR3 consists of 15 residues. Germline V CDR1 and CDR2: SNHLY, FYNNEI. CDR3 region: CASSEPGAQYQPQHF. The CDR3 DNA sequence: TGTGCCAGCAGTGAACCCGGGGCACAGTATCAGCCCCAGCATTTT.